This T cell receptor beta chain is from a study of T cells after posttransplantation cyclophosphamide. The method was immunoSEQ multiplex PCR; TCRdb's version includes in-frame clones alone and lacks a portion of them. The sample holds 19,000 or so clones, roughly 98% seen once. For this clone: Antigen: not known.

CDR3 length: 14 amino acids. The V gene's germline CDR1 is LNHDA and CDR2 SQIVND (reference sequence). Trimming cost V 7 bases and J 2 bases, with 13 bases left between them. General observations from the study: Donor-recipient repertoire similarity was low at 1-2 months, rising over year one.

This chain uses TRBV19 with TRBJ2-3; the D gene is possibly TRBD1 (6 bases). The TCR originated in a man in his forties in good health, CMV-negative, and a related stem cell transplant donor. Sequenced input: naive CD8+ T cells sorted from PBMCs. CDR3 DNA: TGTGCCAGTACCTATGGGGGCCACACAGATACGCAGTATTTT. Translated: CASTYGGHTDTQYF.